These T cell receptor beta chains were read from a single sample in a study of T cell responses to AZD1222 COVID-19 vaccine. Repertoires were generated with immunoSEQ multiplex PCR, while TCRdb's copy carries only in-frame clones and drops some. The sample records over 85,000 clones, less than 90% being singletons. Here the sequenced sample was peripheral blood, taken on day 0 of AZD1222 vaccination. The source is an adult in good health. CDR3s include the opening cysteine and the closing phenylalanine or tryptophan.

V: TRBV11-2; length: 15; J: TRBJ1-1; CDR3: CASSLDRGRNTEAFF
V: TRBV5-1; length: 12; J: TRBJ2-7; CDR3: CASSSGRVEQYF
V: TRBV27; length: 16; J: TRBJ2-2; CDR3: CASSLASGSGTGELFF
V: TRBV28; length: 15; J: TRBJ2-7; CDR3: CASSRLGGPTYEQYF
V: TRBV7-8; length: 18; J: TRBJ1-5; CDR3: CASSLRSGTGIENQPQHF
V: TRBV7-8; length: 14; J: TRBJ2-1; CDR3: CASSLGTGMYEQFF
V: TRBV5-1; length: 16; J: TRBJ1-5; CDR3: CASSKTGQGDNQPQHF
V: TRBV6-5; length: 15; J: TRBJ2-7; CDR3: CASSLNRGSGYEQYF
V: TRBV5-1; length: 17; J: TRBJ1-1; CDR3: CASSLGVRGGMNTEAFF
V: TRBV7-9; length: 11; J: TRBJ1-2; CDR3: CASGGIYGYTF